This T cell receptor (beta chain) was observed in a study of blood T cell repertoires in COVID-19. In the study overall: Samples of COVID-19 (acute and convalescent) were obtained from the United States, Italy and Spain. Sources were T cells, B-cell-depleted T cells, or PBMCs; the material itself was cDNA or gDNA.

In the authors' workflow: Reference gene primer amplification gave estimated nucleated cell counts. Data came from immunoSEQ multiplex PCR; TCRdb stores just in-frame clones and leaves some out. V, J and clone size are taken as reported in that table, and D and trimming were inferred from the DNA itself. The sample lists fewer than 350,000 clones, around 87% occurring once. Germline lookup yields CDR1 MNHEY and CDR2 SVGAGI. Losses at the gene ends were 2 bases for V and 1 base for J; bases not matched to a gene: 4. The CDR3 is 16 amino acids. V usage is TRBV6-5 and J usage is TRBJ2-1; TRBD2 agrees at 8 bases. Sample: PBMCs or T cells enriched from blood (not recorded which). The clonotype comes from a woman aged 18-35 years with acute COVID-19. CDR3 in amino acids: CASSYVSGVSYNEQFF. CDR3 sequence (DNA): TGTGCCAGCAGTTACGTTAGCGGGGTATCCTACAATGAGCAGTTCTTC.